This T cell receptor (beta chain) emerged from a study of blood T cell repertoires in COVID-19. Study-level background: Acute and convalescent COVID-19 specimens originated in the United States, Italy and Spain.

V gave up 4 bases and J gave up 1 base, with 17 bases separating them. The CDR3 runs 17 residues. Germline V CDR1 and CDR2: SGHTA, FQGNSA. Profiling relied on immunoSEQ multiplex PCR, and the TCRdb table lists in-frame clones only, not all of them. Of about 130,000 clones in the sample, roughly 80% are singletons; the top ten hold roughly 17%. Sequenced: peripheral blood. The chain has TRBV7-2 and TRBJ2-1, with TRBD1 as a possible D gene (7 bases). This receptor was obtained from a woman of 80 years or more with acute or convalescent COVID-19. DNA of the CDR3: TGTGCCAGCAGCTCCGCTGGTGCAGGGGGGTCCTACAATGAGCAGTTCTTC. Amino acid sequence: CASSSAGAGGSYNEQFF.